These 2 T cell receptor beta chains share one sample of origin, sequenced in a study of blood T cell repertoires in COVID-19. Assay: immunoSEQ multiplex PCR; the TCRdb copy retains only in-frame clones and omits some. The sample records around 100,000 clones, 90% being singletons. The sample taken for sequencing was peripheral blood. All receptors come from a man younger than 30 with COVID-19, enrolled during active disease.

The chain carries TRBV15 and TRBJ2-1; 7 bases match TRBD2. This CDR3 is built from 15 residues. V shed 5 bases, J shed 8 bases, and the junction held 12 bases outside the gene matches. The germline gives CDR1 LNHNV, CDR2 YYDKDF (reference sequence). CDR3 nucleotides: TGTGCCACCAGCCCTCGGACTAGTAGGGGTTATGAGCAGTTCTTC. It encodes CATSPRTSRGYEQFF.

In the case of this clone: One junction end disagrees with the germline gene, perhaps due to a read error. The rearrangement joins TRBV25-1 to TRBJ2-1; 8 nucleotides match TRBD1. CDR1 MGHDK and CDR2 SYGVNS come from the germline V gene. This CDR3 contains 13 residues. This chain's CDR3 is CASSEGQGASLIF. The DNA of the CDR3 is TGTGCCAGCAGTGAAGGCCAGGGGGCAAGTTTGATCTTC.